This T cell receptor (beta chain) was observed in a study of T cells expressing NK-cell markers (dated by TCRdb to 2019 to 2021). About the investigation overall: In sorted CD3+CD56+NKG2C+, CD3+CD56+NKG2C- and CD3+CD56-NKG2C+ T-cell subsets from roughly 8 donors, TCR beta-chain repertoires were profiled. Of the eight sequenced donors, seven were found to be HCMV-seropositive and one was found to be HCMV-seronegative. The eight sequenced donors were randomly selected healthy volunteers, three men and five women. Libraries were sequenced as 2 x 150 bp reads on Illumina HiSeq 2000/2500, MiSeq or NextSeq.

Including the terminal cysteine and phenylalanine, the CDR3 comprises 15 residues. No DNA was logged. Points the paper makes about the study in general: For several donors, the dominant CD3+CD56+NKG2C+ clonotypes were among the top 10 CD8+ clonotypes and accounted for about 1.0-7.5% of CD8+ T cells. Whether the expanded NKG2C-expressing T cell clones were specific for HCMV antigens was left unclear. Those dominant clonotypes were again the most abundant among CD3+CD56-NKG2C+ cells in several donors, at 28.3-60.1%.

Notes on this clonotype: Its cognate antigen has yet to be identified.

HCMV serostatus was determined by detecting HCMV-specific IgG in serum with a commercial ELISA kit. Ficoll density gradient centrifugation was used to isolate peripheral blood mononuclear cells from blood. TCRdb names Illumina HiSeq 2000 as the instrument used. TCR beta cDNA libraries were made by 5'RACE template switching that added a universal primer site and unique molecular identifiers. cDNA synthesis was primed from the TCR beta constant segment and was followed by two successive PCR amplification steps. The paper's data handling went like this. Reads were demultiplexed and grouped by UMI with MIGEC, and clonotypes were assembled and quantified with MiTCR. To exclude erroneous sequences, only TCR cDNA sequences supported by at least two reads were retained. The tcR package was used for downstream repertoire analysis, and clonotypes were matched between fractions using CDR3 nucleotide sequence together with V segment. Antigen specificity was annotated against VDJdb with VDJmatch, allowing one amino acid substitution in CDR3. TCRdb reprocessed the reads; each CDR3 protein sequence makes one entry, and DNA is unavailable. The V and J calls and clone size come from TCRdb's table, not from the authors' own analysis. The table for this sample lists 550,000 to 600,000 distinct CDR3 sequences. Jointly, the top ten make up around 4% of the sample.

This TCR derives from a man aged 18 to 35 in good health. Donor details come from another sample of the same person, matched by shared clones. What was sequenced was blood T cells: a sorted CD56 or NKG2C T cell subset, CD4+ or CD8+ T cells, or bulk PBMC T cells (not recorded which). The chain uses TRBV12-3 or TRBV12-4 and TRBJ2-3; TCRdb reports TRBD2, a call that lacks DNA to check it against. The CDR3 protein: CASSLGGGPRDTQYF.